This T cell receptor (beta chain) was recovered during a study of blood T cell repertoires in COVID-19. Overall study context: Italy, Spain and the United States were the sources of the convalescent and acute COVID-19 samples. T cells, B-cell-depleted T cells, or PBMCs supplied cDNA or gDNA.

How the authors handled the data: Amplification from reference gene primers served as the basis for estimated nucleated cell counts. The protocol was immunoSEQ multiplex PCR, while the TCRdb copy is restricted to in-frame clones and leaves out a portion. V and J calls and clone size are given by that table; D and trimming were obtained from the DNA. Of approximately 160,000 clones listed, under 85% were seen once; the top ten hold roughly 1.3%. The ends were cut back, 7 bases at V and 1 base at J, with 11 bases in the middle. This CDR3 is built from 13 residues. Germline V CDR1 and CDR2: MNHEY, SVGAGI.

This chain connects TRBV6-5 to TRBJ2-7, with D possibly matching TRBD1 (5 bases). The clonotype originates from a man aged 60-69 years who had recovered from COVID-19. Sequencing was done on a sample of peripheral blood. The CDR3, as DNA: TGTGCCAGCACCAACAGGCTATCCTACGAGCAGTACTTC. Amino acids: CASTNRLSYEQYF.